The next 3 T cell receptor beta chains were all read from a single sample in a study of identical twins. TCRdb recomputed calls from the 5' RACE reads with MiXCR, one row per CDR3 protein. The sample carries around 510,000 distinct CDR3 sequences, 14% recorded once. The sample was also linked to a second study, of yellow fever vaccine responses in identical twins.

The sequencing sample was made of CD4+ T cells sorted from blood. These receptors were taken from a young woman in good health.

This clonotype has more than one count but fewer than ten. This chain uses TRBV7-9 with TRBJ1-4; D might be TRBD1 (5 bases). V dropped 5 bases and J dropped 1 base, with 14 bases sitting between them. This CDR3 is built from 16 residues. CDR1 is SEHNR, CDR2 FQNEAQ, per germline (reference sequence). The CDR3 protein is CASSQKTAGTNEKLFF. The CDR3, as DNA: TGTGCCAGCAGCCAGAAGACAGCCGGAACTAATGAAAAACTGTTTTTT.

A few counts support this clonotype. The CDR3 reads CASSLPGVSYEQYF. The CDR3 DNA sequence: TGTGCCAGCAGTTTACCGGGAGTCTCCTACGAGCAGTACTTC. V is TRBV28 and J is TRBJ2-7; D may be TRBD2 (6 bases). This CDR3 has 14 residues. Trimming pared 2 bases from V and 0 bases from J, leaving 8 bases between. Germline loops: CDR1 MDHEN, CDR2 SYDVKM.

V gene TRBV28 combines with J gene TRBJ2-7, with 10 bases identical to TRBD2. Losses at the gene ends were 11 bases for V and 0 bases for J; bases not matched to a gene: 16. CDR1 and CDR2 from the germline V gene are MDHEN and SYDVKM. CDR3 length equals 17 residues. CDR3 coding DNA: TGTGCCCCGGGGTGTGGGCTAGCGGGAGTCTTCTCCTACGAGCAGTACTTC. Its protein is CAPGCGLAGVFSYEQYF.